These T cell receptor beta chains were read from a single sample in a study of vaccination and CD4 T cells after COVID-19. MiXCR, run by TCRdb on the PCR reads, gives a single entry per CDR3 protein. Here the sample spans about 13,000 distinct CDR3 sequences, around 38% being singletons. No cognate antigen is known for these TCRs. The specimen was CD4+ T cells from blood, cultured in vitro, collected after SARS-CoV-2 vaccination. These receptors originate from a human donor who had recovered from COVID-19. The CDR3 runs from the conserved cysteine through the conserved F or W. D genes are given only for firm matches. Where a row states a size, it is once, few, many or the class of an expanded clone; other rows omit it.

j_call d_call v_call clone_size cdr3_nt cdr3_aa
TRBJ1-5 . TRBV12-3/TRBV12-4 few TGTGCCAGCAGTTTTACGGGCAGCGTCGGCAATCAGCCCCAGCATTTT CASSFTGSVGNQPQHF
TRBJ2-1 . TRBV11-1 . TGTGCCAGCAGCTTAGCGGGAAATGAGCAGTTCTTC CASSLAGNEQFF
TRBJ1-2 . TRBV6-1 . TGTGCCAGCACCCAATGGGGCCAGAGTTCCTACACCTTC CASTQWGQSSYTF
TRBJ2-3 TRBD2 TRBV7-2 . TGTGCCAGCAGCCCGAGGACTAGCGGAAAACTGTATTTT CASSPRTSGKLYF
TRBJ1-1 TRBD1 TRBV6-1 . TGTGCCAGCAGCACGGACAGGGGAGGGAACACTGAAGCTTTCTTT CASSTDRGGNTEAFF
TRBJ1-2 . TRBV19 . TGTGGCAGTGCCCGGACGCCCGACGGCTACACCTTC CGSARTPDGYTF
TRBJ1-6 TRBD1 TRBV10-3 few TGTGCCATCAGTTCGGGACAGGGTGCGGAGTCACCCCTCCACTTT CAISSGQGAESPLHF
TRBJ2-1 . TRBV7-2 . TGTGCCAGCAGCTTAGGCGGAGAGAGCTCCTACAATGAGCAGTTCTTC CASSLGGESSYNEQFF
TRBJ1-5 TRBD1 TRBV6-1 few TGTGCCAGCAGTCCTCGACAGGGGACTTATAGCAATCAGCCCCAGCATTTT CASSPRQGTYSNQPQHF
TRBJ2-4 TRBD2 TRBV6-2/TRBV6-3 . TGTGCCAGCAGTTCACCCGGACTAGTTGGGGCCAAAAACATTCAGTACTTC CASSSPGLVGAKNIQYF
TRBJ2-5 . TRBV7-9 few TGTGCCAGCAGCCTAAACCAAGAGACCCAGTACTTC CASSLNQETQYF
TRBJ1-2 . TRBV30 few TGTGCCTGGACCAAGCCAGGGACTTCTTATGGCTACACCTTC CAWTKPGTSYGYTF
TRBJ1-1 . TRBV20-1 medium-sized TGCAGTGCTAGAGCGGAAGGGACAAACACTGAAGCTTTCTTT CSARAEGTNTEAFF
TRBJ1-5 . TRBV11-2 few TGTGCCAGCAGCTTAGACAGGGCTGGTCAGCCCCAGCATTTT CASSLDRAGQPQHF
TRBJ2-7 . TRBV11-3 . TGTGCCAGCAGCTCCGGTAGTACGACCTACGAGCAGTACTTC CASSSGSTTYEQYF
TRBJ2-1 TRBD2 TRBV6-2/TRBV6-3 medium-sized TGTGCCAGCAGTTCGGAGCGGGGGATACCCAAGTTCTTC CASSSERGIPKFF
TRBJ1-6 . TRBV6-5 . TGTGCCAGCAGTTACTTCGGGACGGGGTCACCCCTCCACTTT CASSYFGTGSPLHF
TRBJ1-6 TRBD1 TRBV30 . TGTGCCTGGAGCTCGGGACAGTTGGATTCACCCCTCCACTTT CAWSSGQLDSPLHF
TRBJ1-5 . TRBV6-1 few TGTGCCAGCAGGCCGTCAGGGACCACAACTAACTATCAGCCCCAGCATTTT CASRPSGTTTNYQPQHF
TRBJ1-2 TRBD1 TRBV6-2/TRBV6-3 . TGTGCCAGCAGGGGTGACAGGGGCTATGGCTACACCTTC CASRGDRGYGYTF
TRBJ1-1 . TRBV5-8 . TGTGCCAGCAGCGCTGATTTTGAAGCTTTCTTT CASSADFEAFF
TRBJ1-4 . TRBV30 . TGTGCCTGGAGTCGCGAAAAACTGTTTTTT CAWSREKLFF
TRBJ1-1 TRBD1 TRBV10-1 . TGCGCCAGCCCTAGACAGGGAGGCACTGAAGCTTTCTTT CASPRQGGTEAFF
TRBJ1-1 . TRBV11-3 few TGTGCCAGCAGCTTCTCCGGATCGAACACTGAAGCTTTCTTT CASSFSGSNTEAFF
TRBJ2-3 . TRBV29-1 few TGCAGCGTTGAAGCACAGGAAGTTGGAGATACGCAGTATTTT CSVEAQEVGDTQYF
TRBJ2-1 . TRBV27 . TGTGCCAGCAGTTCCTACAGGATCGATGAGCAGTTCTTC CASSSYRIDEQFF
TRBJ1-1 . TRBV30 . TGTGCCTGGAGGGGGATTCGGAGTGAAGCTTTCTTT CAWRGIRSEAFF
TRBJ2-2 . TRBV6-1 few TGTGCCAGCAGATGGGGACCCGGGGAGCTGTTTTTT CASRWGPGELFF
TRBJ1-5 . TRBV7-9 . TGTGCCAGCAGCTCAGACGGGGAGTTTGCGCCCCAGCATTTT CASSSDGEFAPQHF
TRBJ2-3 . TRBV6-1 few TGTGCCAGCTCCCCCTTCGCGGCCCCATCCACGGGTACGCAGTATTTT CASSPFAAPSTGTQYF
TRBJ1-5 . TRBV6-1 few TGTGCCAGCAGTGGCGACGGATATAGCAATCAGCCCCAGCATTTT CASSGDGYSNQPQHF
TRBJ1-1 . TRBV28 few TGTGCCAGCAGTTTAAACGCGGGCCGGGGGACTGAAGCTTTCTTT CASSLNAGRGTEAFF
TRBJ1-1 . TRBV20-1 . TGCAGTGCTAGAGATGTTCGACGGACAGACACTGAAGCTTTCTTT CSARDVRRTDTEAFF
TRBJ1-1 . TRBV29-1 . TGCAGCGTTGAAGTTGTCTCGAACACTGAAGCTTTCTTT CSVEVVSNTEAFF
TRBJ1-5 TRBD1 TRBV11-2 . TGTGCCAGCAGTCCGGGACAGGGCCGCCATAGCAATCAGCCCCAGCATTTT CASSPGQGRHSNQPQHF
TRBJ1-6 TRBD1 TRBV20-1 few TGCAGTGCTAGCAACAGGGGGTGGATTTCACCCCTCCACTTT CSASNRGWISPLHF
TRBJ2-5 . TRBV12-3/TRBV12-4 . TGTGCCAGCGGGAGTTCTGCGGAAGAGACCCAGTACTTC CASGSSAEETQYF
TRBJ1-2 TRBD1 TRBV2 . TGTGCCAGCACCCCCAACGGACAGGTGGGATATGGCTACACCTTC CASTPNGQVGYGYTF
TRBJ1-2 TRBD1 TRBV27 few TGTGCCAGCAGTTTCTCAGGGGGCATCGGCTATGGCTACACCTTC CASSFSGGIGYGYTF
TRBJ2-4 . TRBV11-2 . TGTGCCAGCAGCCCGGAGCGGCCTCTAGCCAAAAACATTCAGTACTTC CASSPERPLAKNIQYF
TRBJ2-1 . TRBV20-1 few TGCAGTGCTACCTCATACGCCAATGAGCAGTTCTTC CSATSYANEQFF
TRBJ1-2 . TRBV11-3 . TGTGCCAGCAGCCGAGGGGGGACGCCCACGGGTAGCTACACCTTC CASSRGGTPTGSYTF
TRBJ2-7 TRBD2 TRBV28 . TGTGCCAGCAGGGAGGGACTAGTGGCCTACGAGCAGTACTTC CASREGLVAYEQYF
TRBJ1-2 . TRBV7-8 few TGTGCCAGCAGCTTGAGAGGGCGTAGCTACACCTTC CASSLRGRSYTF
TRBJ2-7 TRBD2 TRBV11-3 . TGTGCCAGCAGCCCCAGCGGGGGTTCGTCCTACGAGCAGTACTTC CASSPSGGSSYEQYF